This passage covers 15 T cell receptor beta chains from one sample sequenced in a study of blood T cell repertoires in COVID-19. TCRdb's table, derived via immunoSEQ multiplex PCR, lists solely in-frame clones and lacks some. In the table there are some 330,000 clones, around 90% of which are singletons. Sequenced material: PBMCs or T cells enriched from blood (not recorded which). These receptors were collected from a man aged 25 to 40 who had recovered from COVID-19.

The table lists this clone with a count of one. V gene TRBV28 combines with J gene TRBJ2-7; D is possibly TRBD2 (5 bases). CDR1 is MDHEN, CDR2 SYDVKM, per germline. V lost 6 bases, J lost 0 bases, and 15 bases lay in between. This CDR3 is 15 amino acids long. The CDR3 nucleotides are TGTGCCAGCAGACGCCGAGGGTCGAACTCCTACGAGCAGTACTTC. This gives the protein CASRRRGSNSYEQYF.

The chain combines TRBV2 with TRBJ2-1; 10 bases agree with TRBD2. This CDR3 spans 17 amino acids. V trimming: 2 bases; J trimming: 8 bases; junction bases outside the gene matches: 12. The germline V gene encodes CDR1 SNHLY and CDR2 FYNNEI. For the CDR3, the DNA is TGTGCCAGCAGTGAAACCCCGGCTAGCGGGGGTGTCTATGAGCAGTTCTTC. This codes for CASSETPASGGVYEQFF. Filled out from reference TRBV2 and TRBJ2-1, the complete variable domain reads EPEVTQTPSHQVTQMGQEVILRCVPISNHLYFYWYRQILGQKVEFLVSFYNNEISEKSEIFDDQFSVERPDGSNFTLKIRSTKLEDSAMYFCASSETPASGGVYEQFFGPGTRLTVL.

The chain employs TRBV11-2 and TRBJ2-2; the D is unclear. The CDR3 length is 14 residues. The V gene's germline CDR1 is SGHAT and CDR2 FQNNGV. V gave up 5 bases and J gave up 1 base, with 8 bases separating them. For the CDR3, the DNA is TGTGCCAGCAGCCGTTCACTGAACACCGGGGAGCTGTTTTTT. Translated: CASSRSLNTGELFF.

The rearrangement uses TRBV28 and TRBJ1-2, with D perhaps matching TRBD1 (6 bases). CDR1 is MDHEN, CDR2 SYDVKM, per germline. Trimming stripped 4 bases from V and 0 bases from J, with 21 bases between. This CDR3 region has 18 residues. The CDR3 is CASSSPLEGGATNYGYTF. CDR3 DNA: TGTGCCAGCAGTTCCCCCCTCGAGGGGGGGGCGACTAACTATGGCTACACCTTC.

This sequence joins TRBV13 and TRBJ2-5; D may be TRBD2 (8 bases). The CDR3 loop spans 14 amino acids. The germline V gene has CDR1 PRHDT and CDR2 FYEKMQ (reference sequence). V was trimmed by 8 bases and J by 6 bases, leaving 19 bases between them. The CDR3: CASGVSGRGQTQYF. The CDR3 bases are TGTGCCAGCGGCGTTTCCGGGAGGGGGCAGACCCAGTACTTC.

The chain recombines TRBV4-2 with TRBJ2-7, with TRBD2 matching 8 bases. This CDR3 has 13 residues. The germline gives CDR1 LGHNA, CDR2 YNFKEQ. V shed 1 base and J 4 bases; nucleotides not matched to a gene: 0. CDR3 in amino acids: CASSQGLAYEQYF. The CDR3 nucleotides read TGTGCCAGCAGCCAAGGACTAGCGTACGAGCAGTACTTC.

The J gene is TRBJ2-4, the V gene TRBV6-5; D call uncertain. CDR1 is MNHEY and CDR2 is SVGAGI in the germline V gene. Trimming removed 8 bases at V and 8 bases at J, with 10 bases between. This CDR3 has 11 residues. In nucleotides, the CDR3 is TGTGCCAGCTCCGAGATGGACATTCAGTACTTC. Translated, it gives CASSEMDIQYF.

The rearrangement uses TRBV5-1 and TRBJ2-5; a possible D gene is TRBD2 (5 bases). Trimming took 4 bases from V and 2 from J, leaving 9 bases between them. There are 13 residues in the CDR3. Per germline, CDR1 SGHRS and CDR2 YFSETQ. CDR3 DNA: TGCGCCAGCAGCGCCGGGATACAAGAGACCCAGTACTTC. Translated, it gives CASSAGIQETQYF.

The chain combines TRBV2 with TRBJ1-6; D remains ambiguous. Per germline, CDR1 SNHLY and CDR2 FYNNEI. CDR3 length equals 16 residues. V was clipped by 6 bases and J by 4 bases, with 16 bases between them. The DNA of the CDR3 is TGTGCCAGCAGGCCTTCTCCGGGATCATATAATTCACCCCTCCACTTT. Residues: CASRPSPGSYNSPLHF.

DNA of the CDR3: TGTGCCAGCAGCTTAGAAGGGACAGCCATTCTTGACGAGCAGTACTTC. Translated, it gives CASSLEGTAILDEQYF. V is TRBV7-6 and J is TRBJ2-7, with TRBD1 identical over 7 bases. The germline CDR1 and CDR2 sequences are SGHVS and FNYEAQ. This CDR3 is 16 amino acids long. V shed 1 base, J shed 5 bases, and the junction held 11 bases outside the gene matches.

The chain is built from TRBV9 and TRBJ2-5, with D tentatively TRBD1 (7 bases). Trimming took off 7 bases at V and 0 bases at J, with 13 bases between the two ends. This CDR3 has 14 residues. Per the germline V gene, CDR1 is SGDLS and CDR2 is YYNGEE. The CDR3 nucleotides read TGTGCCAGCCAGGGGGGCCCGTACCAAGAGACCCAGTACTTC. Its translation is CASQGGPYQETQYF.

This chain links TRBV28 with TRBJ1-4, with a weak D call TRBD1 (6 bases). The germline V and J ends were trimmed by 5 bases and 5 bases, with 15 bases remaining between them. CDR3 length: 15 residues. Germline V gene data show CDR1 as MDHEN and CDR2 as SYDVKM. DNA of the CDR3: TGTGCCAGCAGTCCAGGACAGTTGAGGAATGAAAAACTGTTTTTT. It codes for CASSPGQLRNEKLFF.

This clone has only a few counts. The same CDR3 arises from other DNA sequences in this sample as well. The chain has TRBV7-3 and TRBJ1-2, with D possibly TRBD1 on 6 matching bases. This CDR3 has 13 amino acids. In germline, CDR1 is SGHTA, CDR2 FQGTGA. Trimming stripped 4 bases from V and 2 bases from J, with 8 bases between. The CDR3 coding sequence is TGTGCCAGCAGCTCCGGACAGAACTATGGCTACACCTTC. Translation gives CASSSGQNYGYTF.

This clone has only a few counts. CDR3 DNA sequence: TGTGCCAGCAGTGAATTTCGGGCTGGAAACACCATATATTTT. Translating it yields CASSEFRAGNTIYF. The V and J genes are TRBV2 and TRBJ1-3; D unresolved. Trimming stripped 2 bases from V and 2 bases from J, with 7 bases between. CDR3 length equals 14 residues. The germline V gene encodes CDR1 SNHLY and CDR2 FYNNEI.

Notes on this clone: The same CDR3 is also encoded by other DNA sequences in this sample. This chain links TRBV5-4 with TRBJ1-1; D might be TRBD1 (5 bases). This CDR3 has 14 residues. V was cut by 0 bases and J by 2 bases, with 8 bases left in between. CDR1 is SGHNT and CDR2 is YYREEE in the germline V gene (reference sequence). CDR3 residues: CASSLGQQNTEAFF. The CDR3 nucleotides read TGTGCCAGCAGCTTGGGACAGCAAAACACTGAAGCTTTCTTT.